Following are 27 T cell receptor beta chains from one sample sequenced in a study of blood T cells in healthy people across ages. Combining a sample-barcoded 5' primer with a J-beta primer mix, a second PCR ran for about 7 to 11 cycles. A single record per CDR3 protein comes from TCRdb applying MiXCR to the 5' RACE reads. The repertoire includes 1.5 million to 2 million distinct CDR3 sequences, about two fifths of them detected once, and under 30% sits in the top ten. The specimen was blood. The receptors here all came from a human donor in good health.

The sample holds a few counts of this clonotype. The gene calls are TRBV6-5 and TRBJ2-2; TRBD2 might be the D (5 bases). Germline lookup yields CDR1 MNHEY and CDR2 SVGAGI. The CDR3 has 17 residues. V dropped 0 bases and J dropped 0 bases, with 11 bases sitting between them. The CDR3 loop is CASSYSPELANTGELFF. CDR3 nucleotides: TGTGCCAGCAGTTACTCGCCCGAACTAGCGAACACCGGGGAGCTGTTTTTT.

V and J are TRBV7-2 and TRBJ1-2; D remains ambiguous. Trimming left V 2 bases short and J 8 bases short, with 15 bases between. CDR1 is SGHTA and CDR2 is FQGNSA in the germline V gene. There are 14 residues in the CDR3. The CDR3 protein is CASSLQEGSSGYTF. The CDR3 DNA is TGTGCCAGCAGCTTACAGGAGGGCAGTTCCGGCTACACCTTC.

In its sample, this clonotype was seen a few times. The chain couples TRBV7-9 to TRBJ2-5; TRBD2 matches at 12 bases. CDR3 length: 16 residues. The V gene end was trimmed by 5 bases and the J gene end by 1 base; junction bases not matched to a gene: 5. Germline lookup yields CDR1 SEHNR and CDR2 FQNEAQ (reference sequence). CDR3 in amino acids: CASSATSGGRQETQYF. The CDR3 coding sequence is TGTGCCAGCAGCGCGACTAGCGGGGGTCGCCAAGAGACCCAGTACTTC. Combining the CDR3 with reference TRBV7-9 and TRBJ2-5 gives the whole variable domain DTGVSQNPRHKITKRGQNVTFRCDPISEHNRLYWYRQTLGQGPEFLTYFQNEAQLEKSRLLSDRFSAERPKGSFSTLEIQRTEQGDSAMYLCASSATSGGRQETQYFGPGTRLLVL.

J is TRBJ2-2 and V is TRBV6-2 or TRBV6-3; D may be TRBD1 (5 bases). Deletions cut 6 bases from V and 6 bases from J, with 17 bases between. CDR1 and CDR2 from the germline V gene are MNHEY and SVGEGT. This CDR3 has 15 amino acids. The CDR3, as DNA: TGTGCCAGCAGGCAAGGACCCAAGGGGCCCGGGGAGCTGTTTTTT. Its translation is CASRQGPKGPGELFF.

Many counts were recorded for this clonotype. J is TRBJ2-4 and V is TRBV6-2 or TRBV6-3; possibly TRBD1 for D (6 bases). The J call could be wrong; TRBJ2-7 is a better fit for the DNA end. The CDR3 is 11 amino acids. Germline CDR1 MNHEY, CDR2 SVGEGT. The CDR3 protein is CASTDRYEQYF. In nucleotides, the CDR3 is TGTGCCAGCACGGACAGATACGAGCAGTACTTC.

This clonotype occurred a few times. This chain links TRBV7-2 with TRBJ2-7; D is undetermined. This CDR3 comprises 13 residues. Trimming left V 3 bases short and J 2 bases short, with 8 bases between. From germline, CDR1 is SGHTA and CDR2 FQGNSA. This CDR3 reads CASSFNPTYEQYF. The CDR3 DNA reads as TGTGCCAGCAGCTTTAATCCCACCTACGAGCAGTACTTC.

Worth noting for this clonotype: This is likely a read error, given that the CDR3 carries no conserved phenylalanine or tryptophan at its end. V gene TRBV20-1 combines with J gene TRBJ2-5, with unresolved D. This CDR3 has 11 amino acids. Germline values: CDR1 DFQATT, CDR2 SNEGSKA (reference sequence). The V and J ends lost 2 bases and 2 bases respectively, with 3 bases between them. The CDR3 protein is CSARRQETQYV. The CDR3 DNA reads as TGCAGTGCTAGAAGGCAAGAGACCCAGTACGTC.

A few counts support this clonotype. The V gene is TRBV6-2 or TRBV6-3, the J gene TRBJ2-3, with D perhaps TRBD1 (6 bases). Germline V CDR1 and CDR2: MNHEY, SVGEGT. CDR3 length: 17 amino acids. Trimming pared 5 bases from V and 6 bases from J, leaving 24 bases between. The CDR3 protein is CASSDYVQATGGDTQYF. The CDR3 nucleotides read TGTGCCAGCAGTGACTACGTACAGGCGACAGGCGGTGATACGCAGTATTTT.

This rearrangement joins TRBV7-9 to TRBJ1-2, with a possible D match to TRBD1 (5 bases). In germline, CDR1 is SEHNR, CDR2 FQNEAQ (reference sequence). The length of the CDR3 is 18 residues. With 0 bases removed from V and 2 bases from J, the gap between germline ends came to 19 bases. This CDR3 is CASSLATIGGAGNYGYTF. The CDR3, as DNA: TGTGCCAGCAGCTTAGCGACGATCGGCGGTGCAGGGAACTATGGCTACACCTTC.

Turning to this clonotype: One end of the junction is discordant with germline, which a read error may explain. This chain connects TRBV28 to TRBJ1-2; no clear D gene. The length of the CDR3 is 12 residues. Germline-derived CDR1 and CDR2 are MDHEN and SYDVKM. The CDR3 sequence is CAGSLREYGYTF. Here the CDR3 DNA reads TGTGCCGGCAGTTTGAGGGAATATGGCTACACCTTC.

As to this clonotype: Being one base from a much bigger clone, this may be a read error. This is likely a read error, given that the CDR3 carries no conserved phenylalanine or tryptophan at its end. V gene TRBV12-3 or TRBV12-4 combines with J gene TRBJ1-1; the D gene is possibly TRBD1 (6 bases). Trimming shortened V by 1 base and J by 7 bases, and 10 bases separated the two germline ends. CDR3 length equals 13 residues. The CDR3 region is CASSLGLQGEAFI. In DNA, the CDR3 is TGTGCCAGCAGTTTAGGGTTACAGGGTGAAGCTTTCATT.

This clonotype was seen only a few times. A read error may explain this, as a much larger clone is one base away. V is TRBV3-1 and J is TRBJ2-7; D tentatively reads TRBD1 or TRBD2 (5 bases each). The CDR3 runs 13 residues. Per the germline V gene, CDR1 is LGHDT and CDR2 is YNNKEL (reference sequence). The V gene lost 6 bases and the J gene lost 4 bases, with 13 bases spanning the gap. CDR3 region: CASRKGPAYEQYF. CDR3 bases: TGTGCCAGCAGAAAGGGACCAGCTTACGAGCAGTACTTC.

In this sample, this clonotype turned up a few times. One end of the junction varies from germline; a read error may be responsible. The chain is built from TRBV20-1 and TRBJ2-1; 7 bases are a match to TRBD1. CDR1 DFQATT and CDR2 SNEGSKA come from the germline V gene (reference sequence). This CDR3 has 15 residues. The CDR3, as DNA: TGCAGTACTAGGGACCCCGGGACAGCGTACAATGAGCAGTTCTTC. Protein product: CSTRDPGTAYNEQFF.

This clonotype has just a few counts. The V gene is TRBV5-6, the J gene TRBJ2-3; 12 bases are a match to TRBD2. V shed 4 bases, J shed 9 bases, and the junction held 3 bases outside the gene matches. The germline V gene has CDR1 SGHDT and CDR2 YYEEEE. The CDR3 is 13 amino acids. The CDR3 reads CASSPGTSGTQYF. Here the CDR3 DNA reads TGTGCCAGCAGCCCCGGGACTAGCGGGACGCAGTATTTT.

This chain connects TRBV20-1 to TRBJ2-5, with TRBD2 matching 7 bases. J was trimmed by 5 bases and V by 5 bases; bases with no gene match: 8. The CDR3 spans 13 residues. Germline V lookup: CDR1 DFQATT, CDR2 SNEGSKA (reference sequence). The CDR3 coding sequence is TGCAGTGCTCCTGGGACTATAGGGGAGACCCAGTACTTC. Protein: CSAPGTIGETQYF.

A few counts support this clonotype. The V and J genes are TRBV7-6 and TRBJ1-2; D gene uncertain. The CDR3 is 15 residues long. The germline gives CDR1 SGHVS, CDR2 FNYEAQ. Trimming pared 5 bases from V and 3 bases from J, leaving 16 bases between. The CDR3: CASSPTEKSYYGYTF. CDR3 sequence (DNA): TGTGCCAGCAGCCCAACAGAGAAAAGCTACTATGGCTACACCTTC.

This clonotype was recorded a few times. The CDR3 loop is CASSLESDRGLSAFF. CDR3 DNA: TGCGCCAGCAGCTTGGAGTCGGACAGGGGGCTATCAGCTTTCTTT. The chain recombines TRBV5-1 with TRBJ1-1; 11 positions agree with TRBD1. CDR1 and CDR2 (germline): SGHRS, YFSETQ. The trim removed 0 bases at V and 10 bases at J, leaving 8 bases unmatched. The CDR3 sequence is 15 residues long.

This clonotype has more than one count but fewer than ten. The V gene is TRBV12-3 or TRBV12-4, the J gene TRBJ2-3; the match to TRBD2 covers 12 bases. CDR3 size: 17 residues. V dropped 7 bases and J dropped 6; count of bases not matched to a gene: 14. In DNA, the CDR3 is TGTGCCAGCAAGTCGGGACCACTAGCGGGGGGCTCGGATACGCAGTATTTT. Its protein product is CASKSGPLAGGSDTQYF.

This chain links TRBV14 with TRBJ1-6; TRBD1 matches 8 bases. The junction had 13 bases not matched to a gene; V was cut back by 3 bases and J by 0 bases. Germline values: CDR1 SGHDN, CDR2 FVKESK. There are 20 residues in the CDR3. The CDR3 is CASSQRRGQVTSSYNSPLHF. The CDR3, as DNA: TGTGCCAGCAGCCAGAGAAGGGGACAGGTCACAAGCTCCTATAATTCACCCCTCCACTTT. The full variable domain, in which reference TRBV14 and TRBJ1-6 provide the parts outside the CDR3, is EAGVTQFPSHSVIEKGQTVTLRCDPISGHDNLYWYRRVMGKEIKFLLHFVKESKQDESGMPNNRFLAERTGGTYSTLKVQPAELEDSGVYFCASSQRRGQVTSSYNSPLHFGNGTRLTVT.

The chain recombines TRBV13 with TRBJ1-2, with TRBD1 matching over 7 bases. Germline trimming cut 3 bases from V and 8 bases from J; bases unmatched to any gene: 6. The CDR3 contains 13 residues. In germline, CDR1 is PRHDT, CDR2 FYEKMQ (reference sequence). The CDR3 region has the DNA TGTGCCAGCAGCTTTACAGGGGTTAGCGGCTACACCTTC. Translated: CASSFTGVSGYTF.

The chain couples TRBV13 to TRBJ2-7; 9 bases are a match to TRBD2. V trimming: 0 bases; J trimming: 7 bases; junction bases outside the gene matches: 7. Germline CDR1 and CDR2: PRHDT and FYEKMQ (reference sequence). The length of the CDR3 is 15 residues. The CDR3, as DNA: TGTGCCAGCAGCTTAGGCGGAGCGGGGGGCAATGAGCAGTACTTC. It specifies CASSLGGAGGNEQYF.

This rearrangement joins TRBV12-3 or TRBV12-4 to TRBJ2-5; D uncertain. With 6 bases removed from V and 1 base from J, the gap between germline ends came to 12 bases. The CDR3 consists of 14 residues. CDR3 nucleotides: TGTGCCAGCAGCTTCGGACGTCTCCAAGAGACCCAGTACTTC. This sequence encodes CASSFGRLQETQYF.

This sequence joins TRBV2 and TRBJ2-1, with D possibly TRBD1 on 5 matching bases. The V end was cut by 11 bases, the J end by 0 bases, with 14 bases between. The CDR3 has 14 amino acids. CDR1 is SNHLY and CDR2 is FYNNEI in the germline V gene. The CDR3 protein is CAAPPTGSYNEQFF. CDR3 DNA: TGTGCCGCCCCACCTACAGGCTCCTACAATGAGCAGTTCTTC.

This clonotype was seen ten or more times. The chain recombines TRBV29-1 with TRBJ1-2; possible D gene TRBD1, 6 bases. This CDR3 spans 13 amino acids. Germline CDR1 SQVTM, CDR2 ANQGSEA. The V end was cut by 0 bases, the J end by 9 bases, with 14 bases between. The CDR3 nucleotides read TGCAGCGTTGAAGAGGGGGCGAAAAGGCGCTACACCTTC. Residues: CSVEEGAKRRYTF.

This rearrangement joins TRBV27 to TRBJ1-1; the D is unclear. V lost 1 base to trimming and J lost 1 base, with 7 bases between them. Germline CDR1 and CDR2: MNHEY and SMNVEV (reference sequence). This CDR3 region has 14 residues. CDR3 sequence (DNA): TGTGCCAGCAGTTTATTCGAGGCGAACACTGAAGCTTTCTTT. It encodes CASSLFEANTEAFF.

The table lists this clonotype with many counts. The chain recombines TRBV6-5 with TRBJ2-1, with TRBD2 identical over 12 bases. This CDR3 has 14 amino acids. The ends lost 6 bases at V and 5 bases at J; junction bases unmatched: 2. The germline V gene has CDR1 MNHEY and CDR2 SVGAGI. The CDR3 reads CASRLAGGNNEQFF. The CDR3 DNA follows: TGTGCCAGCAGACTAGCGGGGGGAAACAATGAGCAGTTCTTC.

V is TRBV12-3 or TRBV12-4 and J is TRBJ2-1; 10 nucleotides align to TRBD2. CDR3 length equals 18 residues. Trimming took 2 bases from V and 0 from J; bases not matched to a gene: 7. In nucleotides, the CDR3 is TGTGCCAGCAGTTTAAGCGTAGCGGGGGGATACTCCTACAATGAGCAGTTCTTC. Translating it yields CASSLSVAGGYSYNEQFF.